This TCR beta chain was observed in a study of blood T cell repertoires in COVID-19. Study at large: Samples came from the United States, Italy and Spain, spanning acute and convalescent COVID-19. Nucleic acid was either cDNA or gDNA, and it came from T cells, B-cell-depleted T cells, or PBMCs.

Original processing notes: Amplified reference gene primers provided the basis for estimating nucleated cell counts. TCRdb's copy holds only in-frame clones and misses some; the assay was immunoSEQ multiplex PCR. V, J and clone size are taken as reported in that table, and D and trimming were inferred from the DNA itself. The table has approximately 120,000 clones, approximately 90% seen once. The CDR3 has 15 amino acids. V gave up 5 bases and J gave up 2 bases; unmatched junction bases: 5. CDR1 is MNHEY and CDR2 is SVGAGI in the germline V gene. Sequenced material: peripheral blood. The rearrangement joins TRBV6-5 to TRBJ2-2; 7 nucleotides agree with TRBD1. The TCR originated in a human donor with acute or convalescent COVID-19. The donor label of this sample is uncertain. Here the CDR3 DNA reads TGTGCCAGCAGTCGACAGGGAGATAACACCGGGGAGCTGTTTTTT. Protein product: CASSRQGDNTGELFF.